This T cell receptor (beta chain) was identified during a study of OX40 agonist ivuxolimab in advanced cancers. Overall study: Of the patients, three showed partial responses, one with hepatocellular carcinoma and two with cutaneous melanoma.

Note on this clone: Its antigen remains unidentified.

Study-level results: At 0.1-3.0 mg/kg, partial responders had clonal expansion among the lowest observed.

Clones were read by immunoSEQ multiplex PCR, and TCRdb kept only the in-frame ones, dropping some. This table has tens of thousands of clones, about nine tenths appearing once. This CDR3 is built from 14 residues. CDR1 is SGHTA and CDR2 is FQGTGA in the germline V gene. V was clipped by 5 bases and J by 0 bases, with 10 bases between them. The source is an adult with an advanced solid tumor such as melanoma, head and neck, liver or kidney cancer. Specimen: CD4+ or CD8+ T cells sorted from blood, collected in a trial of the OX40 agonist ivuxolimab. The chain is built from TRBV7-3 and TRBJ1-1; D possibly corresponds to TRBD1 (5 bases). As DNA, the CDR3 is TGTGCCAGCAGCCCCGGGGGGGTGAACACTGAAGCTTTCTTT. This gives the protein CASSPGGVNTEAFF.